A selection of T cell receptor beta chains follows, all from one sample in a study of T-cell reconstitution after alpha-beta-depleted transplantation in children. TCRdb called the PCR reads again in MiXCR, with one record for every CDR3 protein. The sample yields roughly 15,000 distinct CDR3 sequences, about 5.3% seen once. Source: PBMCs, taken before TCRalphabeta/CD19-depleted stem cell transplant. The receptors come from a boy younger than 18 with acute lymphoblastic leukemia, due to receive a stem cell transplant. Both conserved end residues are part of each CDR3. Each record gives: D gene, J gene, V gene, clone size, CDR3 protein, CDR3 DNA. A D gene is named only where the DNA matches it firmly. The size field is filled for only some rows; it gives once, few, many or a size class.

TRBD2 TRBJ2-1 TRBV7-9 many CASSSGLAGGDEQFF TGTGCCAGCAGCTCAGGACTAGCCGGAGGCGATGAGCAGTTCTTC
NA TRBJ2-7 TRBV14 medium-sized CASSQGGWFYEQYF TGTGCCAGCAGCCAAGGGGGGTGGTTCTACGAGCAGTACTTC
TRBD1 TRBJ2-7 TRBV4-1 many CASSPGQWGYEQYF TGCGCCAGCAGCCCGGGACAGTGGGGATACGAGCAGTACTTC
NA TRBJ1-2 TRBV13 many CASSLWGWTNYGYTF TGTGCCAGCAGCTTATGGGGGTGGACTAACTATGGCTACACCTTC
NA TRBJ2-5 TRBV20-1 many CSARDGDSVSETQYF TGCAGTGCTAGAGATGGGGATTCTGTGTCAGAGACCCAGTACTTC
TRBD2 TRBJ2-7 TRBV7-9 few CASSRDLGSGGAREQYF TGTGCCAGCAGCCGGGACCTCGGTAGCGGGGGGGCCCGCGAGCAGTACTTC
NA TRBJ1-5 TRBV20-1 large CSARRGSQSNQPQHF TGCAGTGCTAGACGGGGATCTCAGAGCAATCAGCCCCAGCATTTT
NA TRBJ2-7 TRBV20-1 many CSATGERYEQYF TGCAGTGCCACCGGGGAGCGCTACGAGCAGTACTTC
NA TRBJ2-3 TRBV10-3 medium-sized CAISGLADTQYF TGTGCCATCAGTGGCTTGGCAGATACGCAGTATTTT
NA TRBJ2-7 TRBV5-6 many CASSQFRGGISYEQYF TGTGCCAGCAGCCAGTTCCGGGGCGGGATATCCTACGAGCAGTACTTC
NA TRBJ2-1 TRBV6-1 many CASSHREQFF TGTGCCAGCAGCCACAGGGAGCAGTTCTTC
TRBD1 TRBJ2-4 TRBV2 once CTITKQGALFLAKNIQYF TGTACCATCACAAAGCAGGGGGCCTTATTTCTAGCCAAAAACATTCAGTACTTC
TRBD2 TRBJ2-7 TRBV4-3 many CASSQVAGYSYEQYF TGCGCCAGCAGCCAGGTAGCGGGATACTCCTACGAGCAGTACTTC
TRBD1 TRBJ2-2 TRBV14 many CASRKQGIMDRDTGELFF TGTGCCAGCAGGAAACAGGGGATAATGGATCGTGACACCGGGGAGCTGTTTTTT
TRBD1 TRBJ2-7 TRBV4-3 medium-sized CASSSAGGWHEQYF TGCGCCAGCAGCAGTGCAGGGGGCTGGCACGAGCAGTACTTC
NA TRBJ2-3 TRBV20-1 many CSAYDPRRTSTDTQYF TGCAGTGCCTATGACCCCCGGAGAACTAGCACAGATACGCAGTATTTT
NA TRBJ2-2 TRBV7-8 many CASSPQARMNTGELFF TGTGCCAGCAGCCCCCAGGCGCGGATGAACACCGGGGAGCTGTTTTTT
NA TRBJ2-7 TRBV6-2/TRBV6-3 many CATTPGYYEQYF TGTGCCACCACACCAGGTTACTACGAGCAGTACTTC
NA TRBJ2-7 TRBV6-2/TRBV6-3 NA CASRGGGAYEQYF TGTGCCAGCAGGGGGGGGGGGGCTTACGAGCAGTACTTC
NA TRBJ1-3 TRBV29-1 many CSVEDGVSGNTIYF TGCAGCGTTGAAGATGGGGTCTCCGGAAACACCATATATTTT
TRBD1 TRBJ1-4 TRBV4-3 few CASSQPPTGVNEKLFF TGCGCCAGCAGCCAGCCGCCTACAGGGGTTAATGAAAAACTGTTTTTT
NA TRBJ1-1 TRBV12-3/TRBV12-4 many CASSQRSGQGTEAFF TGTGCCAGCAGCCAGAGGAGTGGTCAGGGGACTGAAGCTTTCTTT
NA TRBJ2-3 TRBV6-2/TRBV6-3 many CASSYLSGGSTDTQYF TGTGCCAGCAGTTACCTCAGTGGGGGAAGCACAGATACGCAGTATTTT
NA TRBJ2-1 TRBV6-5 medium-sized CASSYSPATGYNEQFF TGTGCCAGCAGTTACTCACCAGCAACCGGATACAATGAGCAGTTCTTC
TRBD2 TRBJ2-1 TRBV7-4 few CATSGGLAGGIYNEQFF TGTGCCACCAGCGGGGGACTAGCGGGAGGAATCTACAATGAGCAGTTCTTC
TRBD2 TRBJ2-5 TRBV12-3/TRBV12-4 medium-sized CASSPTSGGRETQYF TGTGCCAGCAGTCCGACTAGCGGGGGTCGGGAGACCCAGTACTTC
NA TRBJ2-4 TRBV29-1 medium-sized CSVEDPQGTTKNIQYF TGCAGCGTTGAAGATCCCCAGGGGACGACCAAAAACATTCAGTACTTC
NA TRBJ2-5 TRBV7-2 many CASSLTGTKETQYF TGTGCCAGCAGCTTAACCGGGACAAAAGAGACCCAGTACTTC
TRBD2 TRBJ2-5 TRBV20-1 medium-sized CSARTSGAQRETQYF TGCAGTGCTCGGACTAGCGGGGCCCAGAGAGAGACCCAGTACTTC
NA TRBJ2-7 TRBV27 many CASSPREWYEQYF TGTGCCAGCAGTCCCAGGGAGTGGTACGAGCAGTACTTC
NA TRBJ1-2 TRBV20-1 NA CSASLGEWARRGYTF TGCAGTGCTAGTCTCGGGGAATGGGCACGGCGAGGCTACACCTTC
NA TRBJ2-2 TRBV13 many CASSPRAISDTGELFF TGTGCCAGCAGCCCTCGGGCGATTAGTGACACCGGGGAGCTGTTTTTT
NA TRBJ2-5 TRBV5-4 many CASSLDYQETQYF TGTGCCAGCAGCTTGGACTACCAAGAGACCCAGTACTTC
NA TRBJ2-1 TRBV7-6 NA CASRLGGSSYNEQF TGTGCCAGCAGGCTCGGGGGATCCTCCTACAATGAGCAGTTC
NA TRBJ2-2 TRBV10-3 many CAISDSPRPTRSGELFF TGTGCCATCAGTGATAGTCCAAGACCCACTAGATCCGGGGAGCTGTTTTTT
NA TRBJ1-5 TRBV20-1 many CSVRGWAPQHF TGCAGTGTTAGGGGCTGGGCGCCCCAGCATTTT
NA TRBJ2-3 TRBV6-5 many CASRFRMSGHTSTDTQYF TGTGCCAGCAGATTCCGAATGTCGGGTCATACTAGCACAGATACGCAGTATTTT
NA TRBJ2-7 TRBV12-3/TRBV12-4 many CASSPPSLYEQYF TGTGCCAGCAGTCCCCCCTCACTCTACGAGCAGTACTTC
TRBD1 TRBJ1-1 TRBV6-2/TRBV6-3 many CASRGPRQGNTEAFF TGTGCCAGCCGAGGACCCCGACAGGGGAACACTGAAGCTTTCTTT
TRBD1 TRBJ2-7 TRBV20-1 many CSAATGQGATYEQYF TGCAGTGCGGCAACCGGACAGGGGGCGACCTACGAGCAGTACTTC
NA TRBJ1-1 TRBV6-1 many CASSDDINVPGTEAFF TGTGCCAGCAGTGACGATATAAACGTTCCAGGGACTGAAGCTTTCTTT
NA TRBJ2-6 TRBV7-9 many CGFIKTSGANVLTF TGTGGATTCATAAAGACCTCTGGGGCCAACGTCCTGACTTTC
NA TRBJ2-1 TRBV12-3/TRBV12-4 medium-sized CASSLTAGPFQNEQFF TGTGCCAGCAGTTTAACGGCGGGGCCCTTCCAGAATGAGCAGTTCTTC
TRBD2 TRBJ2-7 TRBV9 many CASSVELAGIHEQYF TGTGCCAGCAGCGTAGAACTAGCGGGGATCCACGAGCAGTACTTC
TRBD2 TRBJ2-4 TRBV3-1 many CASSQGAGGPKNIQYF TGTGCCAGCAGCCAAGGGGCGGGAGGGCCCAAAAACATTCAGTACTTC
NA TRBJ1-4 TRBV28 few CASSQLGHNEKLFF TGTGCCAGCAGTCAGCTTGGACATAATGAAAAACTGTTTTTT
NA TRBJ2-5 TRBV12-3/TRBV12-4 medium-sized CASSLRGEETQYF TGTGCCAGCAGTTTAAGGGGGGAAGAGACCCAGTACTTC
NA TRBJ2-7 TRBV30 many CAWRDSSYEQYF TGTGCCTGGAGGGACAGCTCCTACGAGCAGTACTTC
NA TRBJ2-1 TRBV25-1 many CASRPWGWGGDEQFF TGTGCCAGCAGGCCGTGGGGGTGGGGGGGCGATGAGCAGTTCTTC
NA TRBJ2-7 TRBV7-9 many CASSFRGGGIHSSYEQYF TGTGCCAGCAGCTTTCGAGGCGGCGGGATACACTCCTCCTACGAGCAGTACTTC